This TCR beta chain was recovered during a study of cytomegalovirus exposure and HLA in healthy donors. Overall study: As an earlier analysis found, around 170 million T cells yielded over 95 million unique TCR beta sequences. Study conclusions and caveats: Equally common other TCR beta chains were less clonally expanded than HLA-associated ones, a later analysis found. A reported reduction in N-insertions relative to the roughly 640-donor mean was seen in an Asian-associated ancestry cluster in a later analysis.

Germline trimming cut 3 bases from V and 4 bases from J; bases unmatched to any gene: 3. The CDR3 covers 14 residues. Germline CDR1 reads WSHSY; CDR2 reads SAAADI. PCR involved 60 Vbeta and 13 Jbeta primers. Sequencing was performed with immunoSEQ multiplex PCR; in TCRdb, only in-frame clones are kept and a portion is missing. The sample lists around 79,000 clones; 73% were seen once. Concerning this clone: The antigen is unknown.

Material for sequencing was PBMCs. The TCR originated in a woman aged 40 to 50 in good health and CMV-seropositive. The rearrangement links TRBV10-2 to TRBJ2-1; TRBD1 matches at 7 bases. The CDR3 DNA reads TGCGCCAGCAGTGACAGGGGGAGATACAATGAGCAGTTCTTC. Translating gives CASSDRGRYNEQFF.